This T cell receptor (beta chain) is drawn from a study of blood T cell repertoires in COVID-19. Study in general: Collection of acute and convalescent COVID-19 samples took place in the United States, Italy and Spain. The analysed material was cDNA or gDNA that came from T cells, B-cell-depleted T cells, or PBMCs.

Original processing methods: Amplification of reference gene primers provided the estimated nucleated cell counts. Measured with immunoSEQ multiplex PCR; TCRdb has only the in-frame clones, and not every one. Clone size and V and J calls were adopted from that table, with D and trimming inferred from the DNA. The sample lists over 150,000 clones; 70% to 85% were seen once. The junction had 3 bases not matched to a gene; V was cut back by 3 bases and J by 2 bases. CDR1 and CDR2 from the germline V gene are SGDLS and YYNGEE. There are 14 residues in the CDR3. V is TRBV9 and J is TRBJ2-5; 8 nucleotides line up with TRBD2. Sequenced material: peripheral blood. The receptor was derived from a human donor in a cohort sampled during active COVID-19. The CDR3 is CASSAGGPQETQYF. CDR3 DNA sequence: TGTGCCAGCAGCGCGGGGGGGCCTCAAGAGACCCAGTACTTC.